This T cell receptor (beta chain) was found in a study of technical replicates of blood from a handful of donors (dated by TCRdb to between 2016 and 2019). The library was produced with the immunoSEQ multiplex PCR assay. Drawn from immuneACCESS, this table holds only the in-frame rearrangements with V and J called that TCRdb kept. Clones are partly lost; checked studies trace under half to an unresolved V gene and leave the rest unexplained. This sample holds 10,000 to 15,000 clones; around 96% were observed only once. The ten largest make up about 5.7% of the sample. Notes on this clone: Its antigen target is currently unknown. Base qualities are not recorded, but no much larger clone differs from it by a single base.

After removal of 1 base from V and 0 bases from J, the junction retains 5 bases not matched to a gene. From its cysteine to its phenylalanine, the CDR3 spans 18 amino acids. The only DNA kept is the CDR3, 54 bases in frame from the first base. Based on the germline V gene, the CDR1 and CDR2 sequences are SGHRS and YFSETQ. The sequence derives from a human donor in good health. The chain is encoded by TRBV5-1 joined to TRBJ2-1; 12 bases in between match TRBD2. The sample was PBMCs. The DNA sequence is TGCGCCAGCAGCTTGATCCAGGGACTAGCGGGCTCCTACAATGAGCAGTTCTTC. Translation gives CASSLIQGLAGSYNEQFF.